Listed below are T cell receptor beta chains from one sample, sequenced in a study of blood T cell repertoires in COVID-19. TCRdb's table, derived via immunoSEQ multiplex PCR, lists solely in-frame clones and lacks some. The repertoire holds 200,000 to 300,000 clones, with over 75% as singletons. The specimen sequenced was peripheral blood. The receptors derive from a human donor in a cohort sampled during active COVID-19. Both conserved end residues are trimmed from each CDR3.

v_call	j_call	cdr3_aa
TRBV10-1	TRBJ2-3	ASSEPGTGGKDTQY
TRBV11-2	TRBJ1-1	ASSLVGRGRFRTEAF
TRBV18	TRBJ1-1	ASSPRGPSRVGGSEAF
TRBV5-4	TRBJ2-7	ASSPGKGGQY
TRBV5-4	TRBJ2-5	ASSLLGLGAGGGETQY
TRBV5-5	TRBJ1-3	ASSLARVYSGNTIY
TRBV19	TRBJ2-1	ASSMVGRGYNEQF
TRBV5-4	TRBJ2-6	ASSPDSRPNVLT
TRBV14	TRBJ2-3	ASSQDRGTDTQY
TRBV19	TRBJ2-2	ASSTQQGRTGELF
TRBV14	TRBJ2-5	ASSLSMALDRETQY
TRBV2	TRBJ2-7	ASNKRGGTYEQY
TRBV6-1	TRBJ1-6	ASSEGDRYNSPLH
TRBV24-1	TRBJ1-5	ATSDFSGQTARQPQH
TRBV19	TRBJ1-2	ASSIDPGQRNT
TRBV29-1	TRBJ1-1	SGGGGGTEAF
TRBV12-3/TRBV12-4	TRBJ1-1	ASSTGGAEAF
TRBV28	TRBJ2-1	ASSFLGNEQF
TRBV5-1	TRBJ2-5	ASRPAPYQETQY
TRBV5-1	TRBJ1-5	ASSLEGAGNQPQH
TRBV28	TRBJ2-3	ASSSGQVGTDTQY
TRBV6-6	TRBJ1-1	ASTPRQPSIWSEAF
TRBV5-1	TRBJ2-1	ASSLQTLTSGFNEQF
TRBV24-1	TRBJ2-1	ATDLREAGDLGEQF
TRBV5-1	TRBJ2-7	ASSRQGYSYEQY
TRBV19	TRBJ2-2	ASSMSRGTGELF
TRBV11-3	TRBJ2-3	ASSPFPGLAGGDTQY
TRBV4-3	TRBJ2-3	ASSQDHSRSDTQY
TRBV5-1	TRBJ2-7	ASSPGQGDLY
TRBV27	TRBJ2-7	ASSPGRAGSEQY
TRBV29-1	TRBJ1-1	SVAGSQIGAF
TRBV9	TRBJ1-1	ASSPFRAGGNTEAF
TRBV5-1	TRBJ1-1	ASSLDPVNTEAF
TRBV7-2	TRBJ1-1	ASSLGGDRLNTEAF
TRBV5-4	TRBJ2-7	ASSLGGGKNYEQY
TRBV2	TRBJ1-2	ASSGQGADGYT
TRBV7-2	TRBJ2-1	ASSALAGGRRGEQF
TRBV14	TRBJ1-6	ASSPLRVHNSPLH
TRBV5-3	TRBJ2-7	ARSPGQGTYEQY
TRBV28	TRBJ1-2	ASTSGGAAYGYT
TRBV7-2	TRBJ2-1	ASRPSGGRNNEQF
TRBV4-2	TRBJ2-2	ASSQDGGANGELF
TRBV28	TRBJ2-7	ASSLGGRVTYEQY
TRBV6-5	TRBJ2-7	ASARDRVAYEQY
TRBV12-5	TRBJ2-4	ASGLWVAGGFKNIQY
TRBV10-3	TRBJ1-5	AISENTGQPQH
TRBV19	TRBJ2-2	ASNTRTSGVGELF
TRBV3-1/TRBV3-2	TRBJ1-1	ASSPQQGASAMGSEAF